Shown below are 18 T cell receptor beta chains from a single sample sequenced in a study of blood T cell repertoires in COVID-19. Data came from immunoSEQ multiplex PCR; TCRdb stores just in-frame clones and leaves some out. The data contain 250,000 to 350,000 clones, roughly 90% of them singletons. The sequencing input was peripheral blood. These receptors were collected from a woman in her forties or fifties with active or convalescent COVID-19.

This chain uses TRBV7-9 with TRBJ1-1; D not certain. V was clipped by 5 bases and J by 6 bases, with 16 bases between them. Germline assignment: CDR1 SEHNR and CDR2 FQNEAQ (reference sequence). This CDR3 comprises 14 residues. The CDR3 bases are TGTGCCAGCAGCCTAACCGACAAGGCCCCTGAAGCTTTCTTT. Residues: CASSLTDKAPEAFF.

The CDR3 DNA reads as TGTGCCAGCAGCTTCGCTGGGGCCAACGTCCTGACTTTC. Translating gives CASSFAGANVLTF. V is TRBV7-9 and J is TRBJ2-6; D is undetermined. Trimming took 3 bases from V and 2 from J, leaving 2 bases between them. This CDR3 is 13 amino acids long. Germline V gene lookup returns CDR1 SEHNR and CDR2 FQNEAQ (reference sequence).

This clone was recorded only once. The chain is built from TRBV9 and TRBJ2-3; 8 nucleotides agree with TRBD1. Trimming at V came to 3 bases and at J to 6 bases, leaving 6 bases not matched to a gene. The CDR3 loop spans 14 amino acids. The germline V gene encodes CDR1 SGDLS and CDR2 YYNGEE. This CDR3 reads CASSATGVVDTQYF. Here the CDR3 DNA reads TGTGCCAGCAGCGCGACAGGGGTAGTGGATACGCAGTATTTT.

The V call is TRBV7-2, the J call TRBJ1-2; the match to TRBD1 covers 8 bases. From germline, CDR1 is SGHTA and CDR2 FQGNSA. This CDR3 is built from 13 residues. J was trimmed by 8 bases and V by 4 bases; bases with no gene match: 6. This chain's CDR3 is CASSSDRAQGYTF. CDR3 coding DNA: TGTGCCAGCAGCTCGGACAGGGCGCAAGGCTACACCTTC.

The chain couples TRBV5-8 to TRBJ2-2, with D possibly matching TRBD1 (5 bases). The CDR3 is 14 residues long. Germline V gene lookup returns CDR1 SGHTS and CDR2 YDEGEE. Trimming stripped 4 bases from V and 6 bases from J, with 13 bases between. CDR3 region: CASSQRQKAGELFF. CDR3 nucleotide sequence: TGTGCCAGCAGCCAGCGACAGAAGGCCGGGGAGCTGTTTTTT.

The chain joins TRBV24-1 to TRBJ2-3; D is possibly TRBD2 (7 bases). Germline V lookup: CDR1 KGHDR, CDR2 SFDVKD. The CDR3 loop spans 18 amino acids. The ends were cut back, 1 base at V and 1 base at J, with 17 bases in the middle. The CDR3 reads CATSDFSGGVEGTDTQYF. CDR3 DNA: TGTGCCACCAGTGATTTCTCGGGGGGCGTTGAGGGCACAGATACGCAGTATTTT.

The chain links TRBV27 to TRBJ2-3; the D is unclear. This CDR3 spans 14 amino acids. V lost 5 bases and J 2 bases, leaving 11 bases between the germline ends. Germline-derived CDR1 and CDR2 are MNHEY and SMNVEV (reference sequence). As DNA, the CDR3 is TGTGCCAGCAGTCATAATCAGGACACAGATACGCAGTATTTT. Its protein is CASSHNQDTDTQYF.

The count of this clone is one. V gene TRBV7-9 combines with J gene TRBJ1-2, with TRBD1 matching over 7 bases. The length of the CDR3 is 16 residues. Losses at the gene ends were 3 bases for V and 4 bases for J; bases not matched to a gene: 11. Germline values: CDR1 SEHNR, CDR2 FQNEAQ (reference sequence). CDR3 in amino acids: CASSFHLGQLPYGYTF. DNA for the CDR3: TGTGCCAGCAGCTTCCACCTGGGACAGCTCCCCTATGGCTACACCTTC.

This rearrangement joins TRBV6-2 or TRBV6-3 to TRBJ2-7, with a possible D match to TRBD2 (5 bases). CDR3 length: 16 amino acids. V lost 0 bases and J lost 0, with 12 bases in between. Germline CDR1 MNHEY, CDR2 SVGEGT. This CDR3 reads CASSYSQGGLSYEQYF. The CDR3 region has the DNA TGTGCCAGCAGTTACTCGCAAGGAGGACTCTCCTACGAGCAGTACTTC.

This clone was seen only once. V is TRBV12-3 or TRBV12-4 and J is TRBJ1-1; D remains ambiguous. The germline V and J ends were trimmed by 6 bases and 7 bases, with 12 bases remaining between them. The CDR3 contains 12 residues. The CDR3 region is CASSDGLIEAFF. The CDR3 coding sequence is TGTGCCAGCAGCGACGGACTGATTGAAGCTTTCTTT.

The rearrangement joins TRBV7-9 to TRBJ2-6; TRBD1 matches 11 bases. Trimming removed 5 bases from V and 0 bases from J; junction bases left unmatched: 6. Germline values: CDR1 SEHNR, CDR2 FQNEAQ (reference sequence). The CDR3 totals 18 residues. The CDR3 spells CASSPGTGGFSGANVLTF. Here the CDR3 DNA reads TGTGCCAGCAGCCCCGGGACAGGGGGGTTCTCTGGGGCCAACGTCCTGACTTTC. Together with reference TRBV7-9 and TRBJ2-6, the CDR3 gives the full variable domain: DTGVSQNPRHKITKRGQNVTFRCDPISEHNRLYWYRQTLGQGPEFLTYFQNEAQLEKSRLLSDRFSAERPKGSFSTLEIQRTEQGDSAMYLCASSPGTGGFSGANVLTFGAGSRLTVL.

The chain combines TRBV12-3 or TRBV12-4 with TRBJ2-7; D may be TRBD1 (6 bases). The CDR3 has 13 amino acids. Trimming removed 2 bases at V and 3 bases at J, with 8 bases between. CDR3 amino acids: CASSLKQGYEQYF. The CDR3 DNA sequence: TGTGCCAGCAGTTTAAAACAGGGCTACGAGCAGTACTTC.

The chain has TRBV7-9 and TRBJ2-7; possible D gene TRBD2, 6 bases. The CDR3 covers 15 residues. Trimming pared 5 bases from V and 6 bases from J, leaving 20 bases between. Germline assignment: CDR1 SEHNR and CDR2 FQNEAQ (reference sequence). The DNA of the CDR3 is TGTGCCAGCAGCGACGGGCCTAGCGCTATCGTCGAGCAGTACTTC. It yields the protein CASSDGPSAIVEQYF.

This clone was found once. This chain's CDR3 is CASRTGDTQYF. The DNA of the CDR3 is TGTGCCAGCAGAACCGGAGATACGCAGTATTTT. The V and J genes are TRBV6-5 and TRBJ2-3; D remains unclear. V lost 6 bases, J lost 5 bases, and 6 bases lay in between. The germline V gene encodes CDR1 MNHEY and CDR2 SVGAGI. This CDR3 comprises 11 residues.

The CDR3 region is CATSDSGLLSSYNEQFF. The CDR3 region has the DNA TGTGCCACCAGTGACTCGGGACTCTTGAGCTCCTACAATGAGCAGTTCTTC. The gene calls are TRBV24-1 and TRBJ2-1; possibly TRBD2 for D (6 bases). The ends were cut back, 4 bases at V and 0 bases at J, with 15 bases in the middle. Germline lookup yields CDR1 KGHDR and CDR2 SFDVKD. The CDR3 loop spans 17 amino acids.

The chain employs TRBV19 and TRBJ2-1; D not resolved. Trimming shortened V by 3 bases and J by 2 bases, and 11 bases separated the two germline ends. The CDR3 runs to 15 residues. The germline V gene has CDR1 LNHDA and CDR2 SQIVND (reference sequence). The CDR3 is CASSIPGSAYNEQFF. Here the CDR3 DNA reads TGTGCCAGTAGTATCCCCGGGTCTGCCTACAATGAGCAGTTCTTC.

This clone came up a few times. The chain has TRBV18 and TRBJ1-1; the match to TRBD1 covers 9 bases. Per germline, CDR1 KGHSH and CDR2 LQKENI. The CDR3 is 15 amino acids. Trimming took 4 bases from V and 1 from J; bases not matched to a gene: 4. This CDR3 is CASSLMTGGNTEAFF. As DNA, the CDR3 is TGTGCCAGCTCACTAATGACAGGGGGGAACACTGAAGCTTTCTTT. The full variable domain, with the rest looked up from reference TRBV18 and TRBJ1-1, is NAGVMQNPRHLVRRRGQEARLRCSPMKGHSHVYWYRQLPEEGLKFMVYLQKENIIDESGMPKERFSAEFPKEGPSILRIQQVVRGDSAAYFCASSLMTGGNTEAFFGQGTRLTVV.

The rearrangement links TRBV19 to TRBJ2-1; 14 nucleotides line up with TRBD2. Losses at the gene ends were 1 base for V and 0 bases for J; bases not matched to a gene: 11. Germline assignment: CDR1 LNHDA and CDR2 SQIVND (reference sequence). The CDR3 has 21 amino acids. CDR3 residues: CASSIVYGLAGGPSSYNEQFF. The CDR3 nucleotides read TGTGCCAGTAGTATAGTGTATGGACTAGCGGGGGGCCCAAGCTCCTACAATGAGCAGTTCTTC.